This TCR beta chain appears in the sequencing data of a study of identifying expanded T cells in peripheral blood. The table came from immunoSEQ multiplex PCR; TCRdb's copy has only in-frame clones and leaves some out. The sample has 100,000 or so clones, approximately 90% seen once. Germline values: CDR1 LGHNA, CDR2 YSLEER. The CDR3 extends over 18 amino acids. V shed 1 base and J 5 bases; nucleotides not matched to a gene: 11. Study-level results: Approximately 2-week clone count variance significantly increased as total template count grew. About 1.3 clones differed between technical replicates, versus about 15 and 19 over time.

As regards this clone: Its antigen is currently unknown.

Source material: blood. The chain links TRBV4-3 to TRBJ2-5, with 12 positions matching TRBD2. The sequence was obtained from a person between 18 and 75 years old in good health. The DNA for the CDR3 is TGCGCCAGCAGCCAAGGATGGCTAGCGGGGGGGAATCAGGAGACCCAGTACTTC. Translating it yields CASSQGWLAGGNQETQYF.